These 24 T cell receptor beta chains came from one sample sequenced in a study of molecular identifiers for immune sequencing clone quantification. TCRdb reprocessed the PCR reads via MiXCR and lists one record per CDR3 protein. This sample has about half a million distinct CDR3 sequences; about 25% occur once, and the top ten carry roughly 0.79%. What was sequenced was naive CD8+ T cells from blood, with Jurkat cell RNA spiked in. The subset is: FACS-sorted CD8+CD4-CCR7+CD45RA+ naive T cells. The receptors derive from a human donor in good health. Some libraries in this study had Jurkat cell RNA spiked in.

A note on this clonotype: One junction end disagrees with the germline gene, perhaps due to a read error. The V call is TRBV13, the J call TRBJ1-2; no clear D. This CDR3 contains 13 residues. Germline values: CDR1 PRHDT, CDR2 FYEKMQ (reference sequence). CDR3 sequence reads: CASSWKLGHGCTF. CDR3 nucleotide sequence: TGTGCCAGCAGCTGGAAATTGGGCCATGGCTGCACCTTC.

This clonotype was seen a handful of times. This chain joins TRBV5-6 and TRBJ2-3; TRBD2 agrees at 8 bases. J lost 3 bases, V lost 4 bases, and 10 bases had no gene match. Germline loops: CDR1 SGHDT, CDR2 YYEEEE. The CDR3 extends over 16 amino acids. CDR3: CASSPFSGVDTDTQYF. The CDR3 DNA follows: TGTGCCAGCAGCCCCTTTAGCGGGGTTGATACAGATACGCAGTATTTT.

The CDR3, as DNA: TGTGCCAGCAGTTTAAGTCCAAGACTAACAGATACGCAGTATTTT. It encodes CASSLSPRLTDTQYF. This chain joins TRBV12-3 or TRBV12-4 and TRBJ2-3, with D possibly being TRBD2 (5 bases). With 2 bases removed from V and 3 bases from J, the gap between germline ends came to 12 bases. The CDR3 consists of 15 residues.

The V and J genes are TRBV7-9 and TRBJ2-5; no firm D call. The CDR3 covers 13 residues. Per the germline V gene, CDR1 is SEHNR and CDR2 is FQNEAQ (reference sequence). Trimming took off 2 bases at V and 4 bases at J, with 8 bases between the two ends. Here the CDR3 DNA reads TGTGCCAGCAGCTTAATGCTACGAGAGACCCAGTACTTC. It specifies CASSLMLRETQYF. The full variable domain, its missing parts supplied by reference TRBV7-9 and TRBJ2-5, is DTGVSQNPRHKITKRGQNVTFRCDPISEHNRLYWYRQTLGQGPEFLTYFQNEAQLEKSRLLSDRFSAERPKGSFSTLEIQRTEQGDSAMYLCASSLMLRETQYFGPGTRLLVL.

A word on this clonotype: In this CDR3 the conserved last residue, phenylalanine or tryptophan, is missing, so a read error is likely. The chain links TRBV3-1 to TRBJ1-1; D remains unclear. The CDR3 consists of 14 residues. V lost 0 bases and J lost 2, with 7 bases in between. The germline gives CDR1 LGHDT, CDR2 YNNKEL (reference sequence). DNA of the CDR3: TGTGCCAGCAGCCAAGAGGCTCGTAACACTGAAGCTTTCTAT. It is translated as CASSQEARNTEAFY.

This clonotype has a handful of counts. The V call is TRBV7-9, the J call TRBJ2-7, with 8 positions matching TRBD1. The V gene's germline CDR1 is SEHNR and CDR2 FQNEAQ (reference sequence). Trimming cost V 2 bases and J 5 bases; bases outside gene matches: 11. The CDR3 totals 16 residues. In nucleotides, the CDR3 is TGTGCCAGCAGCTTAAAAGGGTCGGACAGGGTCCACGAGCAGTACTTC. It is translated as CASSLKGSDRVHEQYF.

This clonotype was counted a single time. This chain connects TRBV28 to TRBJ2-3, with 7 nucleotides matching TRBD2. This CDR3 has 14 residues. Germline V lookup: CDR1 MDHEN, CDR2 SYDVKM. V lost 6 bases, J lost 0 bases, and 3 bases stayed unmatched. As DNA, the CDR3 is TGTGCCAGCAGGGGGGAGGGGAGCACAGATACGCAGTATTTT. This sequence encodes CASRGEGSTDTQYF.

The count of this clonotype is one. This sequence joins TRBV20-1 and TRBJ2-3; 14 nucleotides match TRBD2. Germline V lookup: CDR1 DFQATT, CDR2 SNEGSKA (reference sequence). The junction had 6 bases not matched to a gene; V was cut back by 6 bases and J by 4 bases. This CDR3 is built from 15 residues. The CDR3 region is CSARTSGGPADTQYF. Written as DNA, the CDR3 is TGCAGTGCGAGGACTAGCGGGGGGCCGGCAGATACGCAGTATTTT.

This clonotype showed up just a few times. This chain uses TRBV5-4 with TRBJ1-2, with TRBD1 matching over 7 bases. V gave up 4 bases and J gave up 4 bases; unmatched junction bases: 10. This CDR3 region has 15 residues. Germline V CDR1 and CDR2: SGHNT, YYREEE (reference sequence). The CDR3 nucleotides read TGTGCCAGCAGCCATCCCGACAGGGAGGCCTATGGCTACACCTTC. Protein product: CASSHPDREAYGYTF.

This clonotype was detected a few times. The gene calls are TRBV27 and TRBJ1-1; D is uncertain. Germline lookup yields CDR1 MNHEY and CDR2 SMNVEV (reference sequence). Trimming shortened V by 3 bases and J by 2 bases, and 10 bases separated the two germline ends. This CDR3 is 14 amino acids long. The CDR3 DNA sequence: TGTGCCAGCAGTTTTTACAGCAGTAACACTGAAGCTTTCTTT. This sequence encodes CASSFYSSNTEAFF.

This clonotype was recorded many times. This chain connects TRBV29-1 to TRBJ1-1; TRBD1 matches at 9 bases. V shed 7 bases, J shed 4 bases, and the junction held 10 bases outside the gene matches. The CDR3 extends over 14 amino acids. CDR1 is SQVTM, CDR2 ANQGSEA, per germline. CDR3 region: CSARDRETLTEAFF. CDR3 nucleotides: TGCAGCGCTAGGGACAGGGAGACTCTCACTGAAGCTTTCTTT.

The rearrangement uses TRBV20-1 and TRBJ2-7; 12 nucleotides line up with TRBD2. This CDR3 has 15 amino acids. From germline, CDR1 is DFQATT and CDR2 SNEGSKA (reference sequence). With V trimmed by 4 bases and J by 0 bases, 4 bases remained unmatched. CDR3 region: CSAILAGGSSYEQYF. For the CDR3, the DNA is TGCAGTGCTATACTAGCGGGGGGAAGCTCCTACGAGCAGTACTTC.

With respect to this clonotype: A much larger clone differs by one base, so this may be a read error. The chain joins TRBV6-1 to TRBJ2-6; 7 nucleotides align to TRBD1. Looked up from germline, CDR1 is MNHNS and CDR2 is SASEGT. This CDR3 is built from 15 residues. Trimming took 6 bases from V and 1 from J; bases not matched to a gene: 3. CDR3 amino acids: CASREQGSGANVLTF. CDR3 sequence (DNA): TGTGCCAGCAGGGAACAGGGGTCTGGGGCCAACGTCCTGACTTTC.

This clonotype was counted at least ten times. The rearrangement joins TRBV20-1 to TRBJ2-7; 7 nucleotides match TRBD1. The CDR3 contains 15 residues. The germline gives CDR1 DFQATT, CDR2 SNEGSKA (reference sequence). After removal of 4 bases from V and 2 bases from J, the junction contained 11 bases not matched to a gene. This chain's CDR3 is CSANLPQGYTYEQYF. DNA of the CDR3: TGCAGTGCTAACCTCCCACAGGGGTATACCTACGAGCAGTACTTC.

The chain employs TRBV7-6 and TRBJ2-3; weak D call: TRBD2 (6 bases). CDR3 length equals 15 residues. Per germline, CDR1 SGHVS and CDR2 FNYEAQ. Trimming took 2 bases from V and 2 from J, leaving 11 bases between them. The CDR3 DNA reads TGTGCCAGCAGCTTAACCGGGACTGACACAGATACGCAGTATTTT. As protein: CASSLTGTDTDTQYF. The entire variable domain, with the rest obtained from reference TRBV7-6 and TRBJ2-3, is as follows: GAGVSQSPRYKVTKRGQDVALRCDPISGHVSLYWYRQALGQGPEFLTYFNYEAQQDKSGLPNDRFSAERPEGSISTLTIQRTEQRDSAMYRCASSLTGTDTDTQYFGPGTRLTVL.

The rearrangement links TRBV6-5 to TRBJ2-7; TRBD1 might be the D (6 bases). The germline V and J ends were trimmed by 4 bases and 6 bases, with 7 bases remaining between them. The CDR3 sequence is 11 residues long. The V gene's germline CDR1 is MNHEY and CDR2 SVGAGI. CDR3 protein: CASSSGAEQYF. The CDR3 nucleotides are TGTGCCAGCAGTTCAGGGGCCGAGCAGTACTTC.

This clonotype has more than one count but fewer than ten. CDR3 coding DNA: TGCGCCAGCAGCTTGGCCGGGGCGGGGGCGATCTACGAGCAGTACTTC. This gives the protein CASSLAGAGAIYEQYF. V usage is TRBV5-1 and J usage is TRBJ2-7; TRBD2 is a possible D gene (7 bases). The CDR3 extends over 16 amino acids. V was clipped by 0 bases and J by 3 bases, with 16 bases between them. CDR1 is SGHRS and CDR2 is YFSETQ in the germline V gene.

This clonotype was seen repeatedly, ten times or more. The gene calls are TRBV29-1 and TRBJ2-3, with 7 bases fitting TRBD2. The CDR3 spans 13 residues. V was pared by 1 base and J by 4 bases, with 2 bases of the junction left unmatched. CDR1 and CDR2 (germline): SQVTM, ANQGSEA. The CDR3 reads CSVEGEGADTQYF. CDR3 nucleotide sequence: TGCAGCGTTGAAGGGGAGGGCGCAGATACGCAGTATTTT.

There are many counts of this clonotype. This chain joins TRBV7-9 and TRBJ1-1; 8 nucleotides align to TRBD1. Trimming cost V 5 bases and J 7 bases; bases outside gene matches: 6. CDR3 length equals 13 residues. Germline V CDR1 and CDR2: SEHNR, FQNEAQ (reference sequence). CDR3 DNA: TGTGCCAGCAGCGATGGGACAGGCATTGAAGCTTTCTTT. It yields the protein CASSDGTGIEAFF.

This clonotype appeared many times. The chain has TRBV5-6 and TRBJ1-1; D is unresolved. The V gene's germline CDR1 is SGHDT and CDR2 YYEEEE. The CDR3 runs to 14 residues. Trimming removed 0 bases at V and 2 bases at J, with 8 bases between. The CDR3 DNA is TGTGCCAGCAGCTTGGAGGGTGTAAACACTGAAGCTTTCTTT. Its translation is CASSLEGVNTEAFF.

This clonotype was seen repeatedly, ten times or more. The J gene is TRBJ2-1, the V gene TRBV7-2, with 8 bases fitting TRBD2. The CDR3 runs 15 residues. Germline loops: CDR1 SGHTA, CDR2 FQGNSA. V gave up 4 bases and J gave up 9 bases; unmatched junction bases: 11. The CDR3 DNA is TGTGCCAGCAGCTCATACCGGACTAGCTGGGTTGAGCAGTTCTTC. It specifies CASSSYRTSWVEQFF.

As regards this clonotype: This could be a read error, since a much larger clone is one nucleotide away. This chain joins TRBV29-1 and TRBJ2-5; possible D gene TRBD1, 7 bases. Germline V gives CDR1 SQVTM, CDR2 ANQGSEA. The CDR3 runs 12 residues. CDR3 amino acids: CIELTGRGTQYF. As DNA, the CDR3 is TGCATCGAGTTGACAGGGCGGGGGACCCAGTACTTC. The full variable domain, completed using reference TRBV29-1 and TRBJ2-5, is SAVISQKPSRDICQRGTSLTIQCQVDSQVTMMFWYRQQPGQSLTLIATANQGSEATYESGFVIDKFPISRPNLTFSTLTVSNMSPEDSSIYLCIELTGRGTQYFGPGTRLLVL.

In its sample, this clonotype was seen many times. The chain joins TRBV7-3 to TRBJ2-3; 13 bases fit TRBD2. The germline V gene has CDR1 SGHTA and CDR2 FQGTGA. The CDR3 covers 17 residues. V lost 3 bases and J lost 6; bases outside the gene matches: 9. DNA of the CDR3: TGTGCCAGCAGCTTGGACAGGACTAGCGGGAGTCAGGATACGCAGTATTTT. This translates into CASSLDRTSGSQDTQYF.

Comments on this clonotype: This clone may be a read error of a much larger clone one base away. J is TRBJ2-5 and V is TRBV29-1; D remains ambiguous. The germline V gene encodes CDR1 SQVTM and CDR2 ANQGSEA. The CDR3 covers 12 residues. CDR3 loop: CSVSDGQEAQYF. The CDR3 nucleotides are TGCAGCGTCAGCGACGGGCAAGAGGCCCAGTACTTC.